These 21 T cell receptor beta chains were all obtained from the same sample, sequenced in a study of T cells in Graves' hyperthyroidism and ophthalmopathy (dated by TCRdb to the late 2010s). The library came from multiplex PCR. The listed sequencing device is Illumina HiSeq 2000. The TCR beta CDR3 regions were amplified from RNA transcripts. The TCR CDR3 was subjected to a first round of RT-PCR using the HTBI primer set and the Qiagen OneStep RT-PCR kit. TCRdb took the public reads, trimmed them with fastp at Q25, ran MiXCR for clone calling and kept in-frame beta chains. Each CDR3 protein appears once, grouped with its most common genes and DNA. The sample data list over 650,000 distinct CDR3 sequences, and around 17% of these were observed just once. The top ten clones comprise around 7.7% of the sample. The material sequenced was blood. These receptors came from a man between 18 and 35 years old with Graves' hyperthyroidism.

This clonotype has at least ten counts. The chain recombines TRBV7-9 with TRBJ2-1, with 9 bases that match TRBD2. The length of the CDR3 is 15 residues. V shed 5 bases and J 6 bases; nucleotides not matched to a gene: 8. Germline V gives CDR1 SEHNR, CDR2 FQNEAQ (reference sequence). The CDR3 loop reads CASSPIAGASNEQFF. CDR3 nucleotide sequence: TGTGCCAGCAGCCCAATAGCGGGAGCCAGCAATGAGCAGTTCTTC.

The sample holds many counts of this clonotype. The J gene is TRBJ2-3, the V gene TRBV28, with 7 bases fitting TRBD2. Losses at the gene ends were 3 bases for V and 2 bases for J; bases not matched to a gene: 5. CDR3 length: 15 residues. CDR1 is MDHEN, CDR2 SYDVKM, per germline. The CDR3, as DNA: TGTGCCAGCAGTTTTAGGCTAGCGGCCACAGATACGCAGTATTTT. Translating gives CASSFRLAATDTQYF.

Many counts were recorded for this clonotype. This chain links TRBV30 with TRBJ2-1; 11 positions agree with TRBD2. The trim removed 8 bases at V and 0 bases at J, leaving 12 bases unmatched. Germline V CDR1 and CDR2: GTSNPN, SVGIG (reference sequence). There are 17 residues in the CDR3. DNA for the CDR3: TGTGCCGGATCTAGCGGGAGGTTTCCTAGCTCCTACAATGAGCAGTTCTTC. It codes for CAGSSGRFPSSYNEQFF.

In this sample, this clonotype turned up a few times. The chain uses TRBV7-9 and TRBJ1-3; D unclear. V was cut by 3 bases and J by 4 bases, with 7 bases left in between. The CDR3 is 13 residues long. Germline CDR1 SEHNR, CDR2 FQNEAQ (reference sequence). CDR3 DNA: TGTGCCAGCAGCTTCCCCCGCGGAAACACCATATATTTT. It codes for CASSFPRGNTIYF.

This chain joins TRBV30 and TRBJ1-1, with D maybe TRBD1 (5 bases). The CDR3 runs to 11 residues. Germline V gene sequence: CDR1 GTSNPN, CDR2 SVGIG (reference sequence). CDR3 residues: CARGRDSEAFF. CDR3 DNA sequence: TGTGCGCGGGGTCGGGACTCTGAAGCTTTCTTT.

This clonotype has a handful of counts. The V and J genes are TRBV28 and TRBJ2-2; D gene ambiguous. In germline, CDR1 is MDHEN, CDR2 SYDVKM. The ends were cut back, 2 bases at V and 6 bases at J, with 7 bases in the middle. The CDR3 is made up of 13 amino acids. The CDR3 loop is CASSLNFPGELFF. CDR3 bases: TGTGCCAGCAGTTTAAATTTCCCCGGGGAGCTGTTTTTT.

This chain connects TRBV15 to TRBJ2-2, with TRBD1 as a possible D gene (6 bases). Germline V gene data show CDR1 as LNHNV and CDR2 as YYDKDF (reference sequence). CDR3 size: 14 residues. Trimming took off 4 bases at V and 3 bases at J, with 9 bases between the two ends. CDR3 residues: CATSTEGDTGELFF. For the CDR3, the DNA is TGTGCCACCAGCACCGAGGGGGACACCGGGGAGCTGTTTTTT. The entire variable domain, with the rest obtained from reference TRBV15 and TRBJ2-2, is as follows: DAMVIQNPRYQVTQFGKPVTLSCSQTLNHNVMYWYQQKSSQAPKLLFHYYDKDFNNEADTPDNFQSRRPNTSFCFLDIRSPGLGDTAMYLCATSTEGDTGELFFGEGSRLTVL.

This clonotype was recorded at least ten times. This chain links TRBV5-5 with TRBJ1-2; unclear D gene. Trimming shortened V by 0 bases and J by 3 bases, and 6 bases separated the two germline ends. The CDR3 is made up of 13 amino acids. Germline V CDR1 and CDR2: SGHKS, YYEKEE (reference sequence). CDR3: CASSLGFDYGYTF. The CDR3 DNA is TGTGCCAGCAGCTTGGGGTTTGACTATGGCTACACCTTC.

This rearrangement joins TRBV9 to TRBJ2-1; D could derive from TRBD1 or TRBD2 (5 bases each). This CDR3 comprises 15 residues. The V gene lost 3 bases and the J gene lost 1 base, with 11 bases spanning the gap. Germline V gene sequence: CDR1 SGDLS, CDR2 YYNGEE. The CDR3 loop reads CASSDRDGSYNEQFF. The CDR3 bases are TGTGCCAGCAGCGACCGGGACGGGTCCTACAATGAGCAGTTCTTC.

This clonotype was found many times. The chain couples TRBV7-2 to TRBJ2-5, with TRBD1 identical over 7 bases. The V gene end was trimmed by 6 bases and the J gene end by 5 bases; junction bases not matched to a gene: 6. This CDR3 region has 13 residues. Per the germline V gene, CDR1 is SGHTA and CDR2 is FQGNSA. The CDR3 loop reads CASRTGVSETQYF. CDR3 sequence (DNA): TGTGCCAGCAGAACAGGGGTGAGCGAGACCCAGTACTTC.

There are a few counts of this clonotype. The chain links TRBV6-1 to TRBJ1-5; TRBD1 might be the D (6 bases). Germline CDR1 reads MNHNS; CDR2 reads SASEGT. Between the trimmed V and J ends, which lost 6 bases and 5 bases, there was a span of 14 bases. The CDR3 covers 14 residues. The CDR3 region has the DNA TGTGCCAGCAGCAGCACAGGGTCCCATCAGCCCCAGCATTTT. Translation gives CASSSTGSHQPQHF.

The chain links TRBV6-2 or TRBV6-3 to TRBJ2-1; TRBD1 is a possible D gene (6 bases). This CDR3 has 18 amino acids. Trimming took 4 bases from V and 3 from J, leaving 22 bases between them. Germline V lookup: CDR1 MNHEY, CDR2 SVGEGT. CDR3 sequence: CASSLASGQLLVYNEQFF. The CDR3, as DNA: TGTGCCAGCAGTTTAGCGTCGGGACAACTCCTGGTCTACAATGAGCAGTTCTTC.

The chain joins TRBV5-1 to TRBJ2-7, with D possibly being TRBD1 (6 bases). The CDR3 totals 14 residues. Germline CDR1 SGHRS, CDR2 YFSETQ. Trimming left V 1 base short and J 4 bases short, with 12 bases between. This CDR3 reads CASSLLGAKYEQYF. The DNA for the CDR3 is TGCGCCAGCAGCTTGCTGGGGGCTAAATACGAGCAGTACTTC.

This clonotype showed up just once. The CDR3 nucleotides are TGCGCCAGCAGCCCAGAGGCGGGACAGGGAAATTCACCCCTCCACTTT. Its protein is CASSPEAGQGNSPLHF. This rearrangement joins TRBV4-1 to TRBJ1-6; 9 nucleotides agree with TRBD1. V dropped 4 bases and J dropped 7; count of bases not matched to a gene: 8. The CDR3 covers 16 residues. Germline assignment: CDR1 MGHRA and CDR2 YSYEKL.

The CDR3 protein is CASSLIAGAGNEQFF. The CDR3 nucleotides read TGTGCCAGCAGCTTGATAGCGGGAGCGGGAAATGAGCAGTTCTTC. The rearrangement joins TRBV3-1 to TRBJ2-1, with TRBD2 identical over 9 bases. CDR3 size: 15 residues. Looked up from germline, CDR1 is LGHDT and CDR2 is YNNKEL (reference sequence). The J segment lost 7 bases and the V segment lost 5 bases, leaving 9 bases of the junction unmatched.

The V call is TRBV5-1, the J call TRBJ1-2, with TRBD1 as a possible D gene (5 bases). Germline CDR1 is SGHRS and CDR2 is YFSETQ. The CDR3 covers 13 residues. V dropped 4 bases and J dropped 4 bases, with 11 bases sitting between them. This CDR3 is CASSLTVAYGYTF. CDR3 in DNA: TGCGCCAGCAGCCTGACAGTAGCCTATGGCTACACCTTC.

This clonotype has more than one count but fewer than ten. The rearrangement uses TRBV20-1 and TRBJ2-3, with TRBD2 as a possible D gene (6 bases). This CDR3 comprises 12 residues. Germline V CDR1 and CDR2: DFQATT, SNEGSKA (reference sequence). The V end lost 3 bases, the J end lost 5 bases, and 9 bases lay between the germline ends. The CDR3 DNA is TGCAGTGCTAGGGGCGGGGTAGATACGCAGTATTTT. Translation gives CSARGGVDTQYF.

The CDR3 region is CASSHWNTEAFF. The CDR3 coding sequence is TGTGCCAGCAGCCACTGGAACACTGAAGCTTTCTTT. This rearrangement joins TRBV12-3 or TRBV12-4 to TRBJ1-1; D gene ambiguous. The CDR3 extends over 12 amino acids. Between the trimmed V and J ends, which lost 6 bases and 1 base, there was a span of 6 bases.

This clonotype is a singleton in its sample. The chain carries TRBV29-1 and TRBJ1-5; D unclear. With 4 bases removed from V and 2 bases from J, the gap between germline ends came to 9 bases. This CDR3 has 13 amino acids. Germline-derived CDR1 and CDR2 are SQVTM and ANQGSEA. The CDR3 loop reads CSVGADGNQPQHF. CDR3 nucleotides: TGCAGCGTTGGAGCTGACGGCAATCAGCCCCAGCATTTT.

This clonotype showed up just a few times. A much larger clone is a single base away; this may be a read error. The CDR3: CASSPSGTGFYEQYF. CDR3 coding DNA: TGTGCCAGCAGCCCCTCCGGGACAGGGTTCTACGAGCAGTACTTC. This chain uses TRBV6-1 with TRBJ2-7; 9 nucleotides line up with TRBD1. Germline-derived CDR1 and CDR2 are MNHNS and SASEGT. With V trimmed by 6 bases and J by 3 bases, 9 bases remained unmatched. CDR3 length: 15 amino acids.

The V call is TRBV4-1, the J call TRBJ2-1; 7 bases agree with TRBD2. The CDR3 length is 16 residues. CDR1 is MGHRA, CDR2 YSYEKL, per germline. Germline trimming cut 0 bases from V and 2 bases from J; bases unmatched to any gene: 4. The CDR3 is CASSQDPSGAYNEQFF. In DNA form, the CDR3 reads TGCGCCAGCAGCCAAGATCCCAGCGGGGCCTACAATGAGCAGTTCTTC.